These 5 T cell receptor beta chains came from one sample sequenced in a study of early T cells in non-severe SARS-CoV-2 infection. TCRdb ran MiXCR on the 5' RACE reads and lists one entry per CDR3 protein. The sample gives some 80,000 distinct CDR3 sequences, 10% to 15% of which show up once; around a sixth is in the top ten. The sample in question was whole blood, obtained at baseline. These receptor sequences come from an adult who was a healthcare worker with PCR-confirmed SARS-CoV-2 infection or an uninfected control (not recorded which). The donor label of this sample is uncertain.

There are a few counts of this clonotype. The rearrangement links TRBV18 to TRBJ2-2; D unclear. CDR1 is KGHSH and CDR2 is LQKENI in the germline V gene. The V end was cut by 5 bases, the J end by 2 bases, with 9 bases between. This CDR3 region has 14 residues. For the CDR3, the DNA is TGTGCCAGCTCAATCCTTACCAACACCGGGGAGCTGTTTTTT. Encoded protein: CASSILTNTGELFF.

This rearrangement joins TRBV5-4 to TRBJ1-2; 9 nucleotides match TRBD1. After removal of 4 bases from V and 0 bases from J, the junction contained 10 bases not matched to a gene. Germline V gene sequence: CDR1 SGHNT, CDR2 YYREEE (reference sequence). CDR3 length: 17 amino acids. This CDR3 is CASSHLGQGSPNYGYTF. CDR3 nucleotide sequence: TGTGCCAGCAGCCATTTGGGACAGGGCTCCCCTAACTATGGCTACACCTTC.

The chain links TRBV19 to TRBJ2-4; 11 bases map to TRBD1. Germline CDR1 is LNHDA and CDR2 is SQIVND (reference sequence). The CDR3 length is 16 residues. The ends lost 5 bases at V and 2 bases at J; junction bases unmatched: 5. The CDR3 DNA sequence: TGTGCCAGTAGTCCACGGACAGGGGGCTCCAAAAACATTCAGTACTTC. Amino acid sequence: CASSPRTGGSKNIQYF. Drawing the rest from reference TRBV19 and TRBJ2-4, the complete variable domain is DGGITQSPKYLFRKEGQNVTLSCEQNLNHDAMYWYRQDPGQGLRLIYYSQIVNDFQKGDIAEGYSVSREKKESFPLTVTSAQKNPTAFYLCASSPRTGGSKNIQYFGAGTRLSVL.

In this sample, this clonotype turned up many times. The J gene is TRBJ2-1, the V gene TRBV11-3, with 11 bases matching TRBD2. Per germline, CDR1 SGHNT and CDR2 YENEEA. V gave up 3 bases and J gave up 2 bases; unmatched junction bases: 3. CDR3 length: 16 amino acids. Written as DNA, the CDR3 is TGTGCCAGCAGCTTGAGGGGACTAGCGGCCTACAATGAGCAGTTCTTC. It codes for CASSLRGLAAYNEQFF.

The chain has TRBV20-1 and TRBJ2-7, with 9 bases identical to TRBD1. Germline V lookup: CDR1 DFQATT, CDR2 SNEGSKA (reference sequence). The CDR3 totals 14 residues. Trimming removed 6 bases from V and 7 bases from J; junction bases left unmatched: 13. This chain's CDR3 is CSALIGQGSGEQYF. The CDR3 nucleotides are TGCAGTGCCTTAATAGGACAGGGGTCGGGAGAGCAGTACTTC.